The text below deals with one T cell receptor beta chain. Its antigen is currently unknown. This specimen comes from a study of beta chain features in type 1 diabetes. Of the isolated RNA, all was reverse transcribed, and so the sequenced material was expressed TCRB transcripts. Generated by immunoSEQ multiplex PCR, the TCRdb table keeps only in-frame clones and is missing some. The sample carries more than 550,000 clones, around 15% recorded once. CDR3 size: 16 residues. Germline lookup yields CDR1 SGHTA and CDR2 FQGNSA. J gave up 4 bases and V 5 bases, and 9 bases lay outside the gene matches. Overall study results and limits: Moderate yet significant TCRB CDR3 shortening was seen in Type 1 diabetes patients in all four CD4+ subsets.

The source material was naive CD4+ T cells from blood. The receptor was isolated from a man aged 18 to 29 with type 1 diabetes. V is TRBV7-2 and J is TRBJ2-1; 9 bases match TRBD1. The CDR3 coding sequence is TGTGCCAGCAGCCGCGAGCGGGGACAGGGATACAATGAGCAGTTCTTC. Amino acid sequence: CASSRERGQGYNEQFF.